The next 14 T cell receptor beta chains were all read from a single sample in a study of blood T cell repertoires in COVID-19 (dated by TCRdb to about 2020). The receptor library was made with the immunoSEQ multiplex PCR assay. As stored in TCRdb, this immuneACCESS dataset retains in-frame rearrangements with V and J assigned. A fraction of the clones does not appear; measured against another copy, unresolved V genes explain less than half of the discrepancy, and the remainder lacks a known reason. The sample yields 200,000 to 250,000 clones; more than 70% were counted once. The ten largest clones represent 9.5% to 15% of the sample. The specimen sequenced was peripheral blood. The receptors here all came from a human donor in a cohort sampled during active COVID-19.

This sequence joins TRBV5-6 and TRBJ1-1; D might be TRBD1 (6 bases). V lost 6 bases and J lost 5, with 20 bases in between. The germline V gene has CDR1 SGHDT and CDR2 YYEEEE. The CDR3 is made up of 15 amino acids. This CDR3 is CASTFFPDSQTEAFF. The CDR3 DNA reads as TGTGCCAGCACGTTTTTCCCGGACAGTCAAACTGAAGCTTTCTTT.

CDR3 residues: CASSYQGAKFSYNEQFF. The CDR3 nucleotides read TGTGCCAGCAGCTACCAGGGGGCCAAGTTCTCCTACAATGAGCAGTTCTTC. The rearrangement uses TRBV21-1 and TRBJ2-1; TRBD1 reflects the table's D call only, with no check against the DNA. TRBV21-1 is termed a pseudogene. The CDR3 spans 17 residues.

This clone was detected once. The gene calls are TRBV6-5 and TRBJ2-7; perhaps TRBD1 as D (5 bases). V was clipped by 7 bases and J by 7 bases, with 20 bases between them. CDR3 size: 14 residues. Germline V CDR1 and CDR2: MNHEY, SVGAGI. As DNA, the CDR3 is TGTGCCAGCACTCCCAATTGGGGCGATCCGGAGCAGTACTTC. Protein: CASTPNWGDPEQYF.

This chain connects TRBV7-3 to TRBJ2-3; TRBD1 matches 7 bases. Germline CDR1 SGHTA, CDR2 FQGTGA. The J segment lost 1 base and the V segment lost 4 bases, leaving 2 bases of the junction unmatched. The CDR3 sequence is 14 residues long. The CDR3 protein is CASSSGQGTDTQYF. The CDR3 DNA follows: TGTGCCAGCAGCTCCGGACAGGGCACAGATACGCAGTATTTT.

The chain combines TRBV5-4 with TRBJ1-1, with D tentatively TRBD1 (5 bases). There are 14 residues in the CDR3. CDR1 and CDR2 from the germline V gene are SGHNT and YYREEE (reference sequence). V was shortened by 4 bases and J by 10 bases, with 20 bases between the two germline ends. Here the CDR3 DNA reads TGTGCCAGCAGCCCGGGGGGGACCTTCACGGGAGCTTTCTTT. It encodes CASSPGGTFTGAFF.

The genes are TRBV11-2 and TRBJ1-2; D may be TRBD1 (5 bases). There are 15 residues in the CDR3. CDR1 is SGHAT, CDR2 FQNNGV, per germline. Between the trimmed V and J ends, which lost 4 bases and 6 bases, there was a span of 18 bases. The CDR3 DNA follows: TGTGCCAGCAGCTCCAGGGAGGGAGGGCTAAATGGCTACACCTTC. Its translation is CASSSREGGLNGYTF.

The CDR3 reads CASSVLGTVEILNYGYTF. Written as DNA, the CDR3 is TGTGCCAGCAGCGTCTTAGGGACAGTGGAGATTCTTAACTATGGCTACACCTTC. J is TRBJ1-2 and V is TRBV7-9, with 7 bases that match TRBD1. V lost 5 bases, J lost 1 base, and 16 bases stayed unmatched. The CDR3 runs to 18 residues. In germline, CDR1 is SEHNR, CDR2 FQNEAQ (reference sequence).

The rearrangement uses TRBV5-6 and TRBJ2-7, with 10 bases fitting TRBD1. V was clipped by 5 bases and J by 1 base; unmatched bases: 3. Germline values: CDR1 SGHDT, CDR2 YYEEEE. The CDR3 is 14 residues long. Here the CDR3 reads CASSWGQGSYEQYF. The CDR3 region has the DNA TGTGCCAGCAGTTGGGGACAGGGGTCCTACGAGCAGTACTTC.

The gene calls are TRBV5-1 and TRBJ2-5, with a weak D call TRBD1 (6 bases). From germline, CDR1 is SGHRS and CDR2 YFSETQ. This CDR3 contains 14 residues. V was clipped by 4 bases and J by 4 bases, with 14 bases between them. In nucleotides, the CDR3 is TGCGCCAGCAGCCTGGTTGGGGGCGGAGAGACCCAGTACTTC. Its translation: CASSLVGGGETQYF.

This clone is a singleton in its sample. The chain links TRBV11-2 to TRBJ1-1; D is ambiguous. Trimming shortened V by 0 bases and J by 4 bases, and 15 bases separated the two germline ends. The CDR3 has 16 amino acids. CDR1 and CDR2 (germline): SGHAT, FQNNGV. The CDR3 DNA reads TGTGCCAGCAGCTTAGAAGGCGTCGGGGTAAGCACTGAAGCTTTCTTT. Its translation: CASSLEGVGVSTEAFF. The whole variable domain, remainder taken from reference TRBV11-2 and TRBJ1-1, is EAGVAQSPRYKIIEKRQSVAFWCNPISGHATLYWYQQILGQGPKLLIQFQNNGVVDDSQLPKDRFSAERLKGVDSTLKIQPAKLEDSAVYLCASSLEGVGVSTEAFFGQGTRLTVV.

The V and J genes are TRBV10-3 and TRBJ2-3; 11 bases match TRBD1. The germline V gene encodes CDR1 ENHRY and CDR2 SYGVKD. The ends lost 4 bases at V and 3 bases at J; junction bases unmatched: 3. CDR3 length: 15 residues. The CDR3 DNA is TGTGCCATCAGTGGGAGGGACAGGGGGACAGATACGCAGTATTTT. Translated, it gives CAISGRDRGTDTQYF.

The chain links TRBV18 to TRBJ2-4, with D perhaps TRBD1 (6 bases). Trimming left V 1 base short and J 7 bases short, with 14 bases between. The CDR3 spans 15 residues. The germline V gene encodes CDR1 KGHSH and CDR2 LQKENI. This chain's CDR3 is CASSPLMGAGNIQYF. DNA for the CDR3: TGTGCCAGCTCACCACTAATGGGGGCCGGGAACATTCAGTACTTC.

Of note for this clone: A junction end diverges from the germline sequence, so it may reflect a read error. J is TRBJ1-5 and V is TRBV19, with 11 bases matching TRBD1. This CDR3 has 15 residues. Germline V lookup: CDR1 LNHDA, CDR2 SQIVND (reference sequence). The CDR3: CVSSISGTGGQPQHF. CDR3 in DNA: TGTGTCAGTAGTATATCCGGGACAGGGGGACAGCCCCAGCATTTT.

This rearrangement joins TRBV18 to TRBJ1-4; 8 bases agree with TRBD1. The V and J ends lost 2 bases and 5 bases, in that order; junction bases with no gene match: 7. The V gene's germline CDR1 is KGHSH and CDR2 LQKENI. CDR3 length: 16 residues. The chain's CDR3 is CASSPNRQGTNEKLFF. DNA for the CDR3: TGTGCCAGCTCACCAAATCGACAGGGGACGAATGAAAAACTGTTTTTT.